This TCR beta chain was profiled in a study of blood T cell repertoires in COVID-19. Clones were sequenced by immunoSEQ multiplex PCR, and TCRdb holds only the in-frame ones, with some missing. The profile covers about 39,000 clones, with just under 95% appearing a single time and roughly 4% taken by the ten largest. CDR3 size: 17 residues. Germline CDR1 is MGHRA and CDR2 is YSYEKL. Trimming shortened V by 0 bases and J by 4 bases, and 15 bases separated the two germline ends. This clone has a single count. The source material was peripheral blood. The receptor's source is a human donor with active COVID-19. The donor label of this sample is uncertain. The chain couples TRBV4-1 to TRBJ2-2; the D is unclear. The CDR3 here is CASSQEGSSLGTGELFF. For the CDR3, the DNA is TGCGCCAGCAGCCAAGAGGGTAGTAGCTTGGGCACCGGGGAGCTGTTTTTT.